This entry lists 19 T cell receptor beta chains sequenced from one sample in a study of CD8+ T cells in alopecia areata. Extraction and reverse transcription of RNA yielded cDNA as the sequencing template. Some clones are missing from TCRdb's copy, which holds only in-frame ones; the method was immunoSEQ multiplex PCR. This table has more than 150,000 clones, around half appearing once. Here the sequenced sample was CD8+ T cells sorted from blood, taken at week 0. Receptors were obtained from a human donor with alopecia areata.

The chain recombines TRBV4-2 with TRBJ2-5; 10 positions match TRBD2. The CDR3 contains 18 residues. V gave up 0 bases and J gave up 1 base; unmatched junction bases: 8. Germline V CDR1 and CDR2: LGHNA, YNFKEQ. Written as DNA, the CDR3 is TGTGCCAGCAGCCAAGAAGCGGGGGGGCCTCTCCTCCAAGAGACCCAGTACTTC. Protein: CASSQEAGGPLLQETQYF.

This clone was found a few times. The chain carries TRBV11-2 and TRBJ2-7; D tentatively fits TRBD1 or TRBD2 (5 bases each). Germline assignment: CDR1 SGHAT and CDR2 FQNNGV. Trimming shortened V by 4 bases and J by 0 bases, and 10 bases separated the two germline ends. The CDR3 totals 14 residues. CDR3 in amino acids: CASSWSGSSYEQYF. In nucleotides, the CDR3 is TGTGCCAGCAGCTGGTCAGGGAGCTCCTACGAGCAGTACTTC.

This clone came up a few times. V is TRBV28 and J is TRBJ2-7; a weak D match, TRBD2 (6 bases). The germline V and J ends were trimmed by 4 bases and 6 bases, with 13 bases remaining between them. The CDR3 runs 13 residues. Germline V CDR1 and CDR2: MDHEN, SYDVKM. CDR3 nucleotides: TGTGCCAGCAGTTCCCCCCAGGGAGGCGAGCAGTACTTC. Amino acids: CASSSPQGGEQYF.

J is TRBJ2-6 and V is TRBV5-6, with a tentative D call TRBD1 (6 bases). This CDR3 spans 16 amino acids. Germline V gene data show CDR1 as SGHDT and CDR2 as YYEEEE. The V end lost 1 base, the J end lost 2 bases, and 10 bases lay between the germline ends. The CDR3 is CASSLSGAPGANVLTF. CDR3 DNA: TGTGCCAGCAGCTTGTCAGGGGCGCCTGGGGCCAACGTCCTGACTTTC.

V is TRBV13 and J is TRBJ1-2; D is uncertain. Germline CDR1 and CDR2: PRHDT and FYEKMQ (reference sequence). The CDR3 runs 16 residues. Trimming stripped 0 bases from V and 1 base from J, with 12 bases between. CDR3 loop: CASSLGRAGLNYGYTF. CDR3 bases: TGTGCCAGCAGCTTAGGTCGGGCAGGTCTTAACTATGGCTACACCTTC.

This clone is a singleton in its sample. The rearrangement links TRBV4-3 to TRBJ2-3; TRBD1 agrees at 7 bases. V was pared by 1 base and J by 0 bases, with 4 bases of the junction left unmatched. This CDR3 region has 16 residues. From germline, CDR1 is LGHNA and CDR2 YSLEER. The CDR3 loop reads CASSQALQGSTDTQYF. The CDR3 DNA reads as TGCGCCAGCAGCCAAGCCCTACAGGGGAGCACAGATACGCAGTATTTT.

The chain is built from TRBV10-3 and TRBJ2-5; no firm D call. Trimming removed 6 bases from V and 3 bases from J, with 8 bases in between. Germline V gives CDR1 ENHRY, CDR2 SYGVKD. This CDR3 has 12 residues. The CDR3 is CAISETEETQYF. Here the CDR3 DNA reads TGTGCCATCAGCGAGACGGAAGAGACCCAGTACTTC.

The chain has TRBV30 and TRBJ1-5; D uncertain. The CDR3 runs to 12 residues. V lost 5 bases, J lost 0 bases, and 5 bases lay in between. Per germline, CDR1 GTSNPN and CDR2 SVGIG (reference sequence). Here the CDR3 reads CAWGDSNQPQHF. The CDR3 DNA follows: TGTGCCTGGGGGGATAGCAATCAGCCCCAGCATTTT.

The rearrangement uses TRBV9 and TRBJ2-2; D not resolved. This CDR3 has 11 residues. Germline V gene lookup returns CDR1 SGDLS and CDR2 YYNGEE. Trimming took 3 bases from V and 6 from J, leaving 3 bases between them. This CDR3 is CASSESGELFF. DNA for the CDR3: TGTGCCAGCAGCGAATCCGGGGAGCTGTTTTTT.

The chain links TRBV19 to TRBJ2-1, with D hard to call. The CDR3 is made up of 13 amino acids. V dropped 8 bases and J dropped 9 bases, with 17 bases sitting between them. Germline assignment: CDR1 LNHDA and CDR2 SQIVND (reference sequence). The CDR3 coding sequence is TGTGCCAGTTTGGACCTGGGGAATCGTGAGCAGTTCTTC. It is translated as CASLDLGNREQFF.

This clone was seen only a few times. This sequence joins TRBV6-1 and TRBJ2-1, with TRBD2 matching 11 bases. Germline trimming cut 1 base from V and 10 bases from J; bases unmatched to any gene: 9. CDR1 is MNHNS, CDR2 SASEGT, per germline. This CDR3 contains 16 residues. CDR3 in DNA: TGTGCCAGCAGTGAAGGGGCGGGACTAGCGGCACGGGAGCAGTTCTTC. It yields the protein CASSEGAGLAAREQFF.

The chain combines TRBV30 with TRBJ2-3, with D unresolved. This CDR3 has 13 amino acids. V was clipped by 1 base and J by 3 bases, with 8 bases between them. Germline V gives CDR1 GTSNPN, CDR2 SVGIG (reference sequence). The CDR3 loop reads CAWSGGSTDTQYF. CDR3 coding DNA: TGTGCCTGGAGTGGGGGTTCTACAGATACGCAGTATTTT.

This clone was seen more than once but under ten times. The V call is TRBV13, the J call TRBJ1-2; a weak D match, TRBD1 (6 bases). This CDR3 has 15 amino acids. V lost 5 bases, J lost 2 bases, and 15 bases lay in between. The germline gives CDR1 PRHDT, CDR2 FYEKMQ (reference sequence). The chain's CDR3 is CASSPTGQANYGYTF. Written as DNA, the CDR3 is TGTGCCAGCAGCCCTACGGGACAAGCAAACTATGGCTACACCTTC. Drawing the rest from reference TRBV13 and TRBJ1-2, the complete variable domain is AAGVIQSPRHLIKEKRETATLKCYPIPRHDTVYWYQQGPGQDPQFLISFYEKMQSDKGSIPDRFSAQQFSDYHSELNMSSLELGDSALYFCASSPTGQANYGYTFGSGTRLTVV.

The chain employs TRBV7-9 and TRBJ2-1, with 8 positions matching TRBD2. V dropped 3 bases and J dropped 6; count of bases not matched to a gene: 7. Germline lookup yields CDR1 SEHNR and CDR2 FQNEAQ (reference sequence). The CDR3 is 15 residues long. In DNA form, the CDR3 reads TGTGCCAGCAGCTTGGTTCGGGGGGGCCGCAATGAGCAGTTCTTC. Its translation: CASSLVRGGRNEQFF.

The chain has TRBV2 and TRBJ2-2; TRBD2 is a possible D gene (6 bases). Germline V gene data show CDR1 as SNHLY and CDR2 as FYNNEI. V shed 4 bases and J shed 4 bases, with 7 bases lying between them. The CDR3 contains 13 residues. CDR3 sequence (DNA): TGTGCCAGCAGTGTAGCGGCCACCGGGGAGCTGTTTTTT. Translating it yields CASSVAATGELFF.

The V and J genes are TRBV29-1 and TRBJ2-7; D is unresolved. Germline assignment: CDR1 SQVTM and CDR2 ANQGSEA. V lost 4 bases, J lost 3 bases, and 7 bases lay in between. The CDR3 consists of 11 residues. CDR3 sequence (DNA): TGCAGCGTTGTCGACAACTACGAGCAGTACTTC. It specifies CSVVDNYEQYF.

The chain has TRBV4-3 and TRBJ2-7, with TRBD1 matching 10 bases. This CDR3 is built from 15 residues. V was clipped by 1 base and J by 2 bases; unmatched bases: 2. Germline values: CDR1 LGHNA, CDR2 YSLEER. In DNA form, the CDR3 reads TGCGCCAGCAGCCAAGGGACAGGGGGGGCCTACGAGCAGTACTTC. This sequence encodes CASSQGTGGAYEQYF.

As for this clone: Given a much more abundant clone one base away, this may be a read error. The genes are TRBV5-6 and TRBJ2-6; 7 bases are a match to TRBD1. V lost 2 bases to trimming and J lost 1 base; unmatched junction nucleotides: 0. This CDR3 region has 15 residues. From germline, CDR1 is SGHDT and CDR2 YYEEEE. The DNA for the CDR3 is TGTGCCAGCAGCTTACAGGGGTCTGGGGCCAACGTCCTGACTTTC. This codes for CASSLQGSGANVLTF.

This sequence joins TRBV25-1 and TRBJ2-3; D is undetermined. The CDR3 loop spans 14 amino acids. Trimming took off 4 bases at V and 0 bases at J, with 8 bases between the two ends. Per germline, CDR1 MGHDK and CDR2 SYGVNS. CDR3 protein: CASSVGSSTDTQYF. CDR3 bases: TGTGCCAGCAGTGTGGGGTCCAGCACAGATACGCAGTATTTT.